Below, 8 T cell receptor beta chains from the same sample are listed, as sequenced in a study of OX40 agonist ivuxolimab in advanced cancers. Receptor libraries were prepared by the immunoSEQ multiplex PCR assay. The immuneACCESS repertoire file appears here via TCRdb, limited to in-frame rearrangements. These files lack a portion of the clones; in checked studies, under half of the deficit traces to unresolved V genes, and the cause of the others is not known. The sample table shows 80,000 or so clones, and 85% to 95% are seen once. The top ten clonotypes cover roughly an eighth of the sample. Sample: CD4+ or CD8+ T cells sorted from blood, taken in a trial of the OX40 agonist ivuxolimab. Source of these receptors: an adult with an advanced solid tumor such as melanoma, head and neck, liver or kidney cancer.

This clone was recorded a few times. The chain has TRBV11-2 and TRBJ1-2, with 10 bases lining up with TRBD1. CDR1 is SGHAT, CDR2 FQNNGV, per germline. The CDR3 has 15 amino acids. Germline trimming cut 5 bases from V and 6 bases from J; bases unmatched to any gene: 9. The CDR3 nucleotides are TGTGCCAGCAGCGGCGACAGGGGGCGGTTGAATGGCTACACCTTC. It encodes CASSGDRGRLNGYTF.

The chain has TRBV28 and TRBJ2-7, with TRBD2 matching over 7 bases. The CDR3 has 14 residues. Germline CDR1 reads MDHEN; CDR2 reads SYDVKM. V shed 8 bases and J 1 base; nucleotides not matched to a gene: 8. The CDR3 DNA follows: TGTGCCAGCTTCCGGGTAGCGGGTTCCTACGAGCAGTACTTC. Protein sequence: CASFRVAGSYEQYF.

CDR3 loop: CASSPLDSPEAFF. DNA of the CDR3: TGTGCCAGCAGCCCCCTAGACAGTCCTGAAGCTTTCTTT. The chain combines TRBV4-2 with TRBJ1-1, with D possibly being TRBD1 (5 bases). Germline CDR1 and CDR2: LGHNA and YNFKEQ. The CDR3 consists of 13 residues. V was pared by 4 bases and J by 6 bases, with 12 bases between.

The DNA of the CDR3 is TGCGCCAGCAGCCAAGCAGGGGGCGCAGAGTTCATAGCCAAAAACATTCAGTACTTC. As protein: CASSQAGGAEFIAKNIQYF. The chain employs TRBV4-1 and TRBJ2-4; TRBD1 matches 8 bases. Germline V gene data show CDR1 as MGHRA and CDR2 as YSYEKL. This CDR3 is built from 19 residues. Unmatched junction bases numbered 11, after V lost 1 base and J lost 0 bases.

This clone was seen only once. The V gene is TRBV27, the J gene TRBJ2-4; D not resolved. Germline CDR1 is MNHEY and CDR2 is SMNVEV (reference sequence). The CDR3 spans 15 residues. Trimming stripped 5 bases from V and 0 bases from J, with 11 bases between. The DNA for the CDR3 is TGTGCCAGCAGTCCTCGACACCTAGCCAAAAACATTCAGTACTTC. As protein: CASSPRHLAKNIQYF.

This clone was found once. This chain joins TRBV10-3 and TRBJ1-5; a possible D gene is TRBD1 (6 bases). Germline CDR1 ENHRY, CDR2 SYGVKD. CDR3 length: 14 residues. Trimming stripped 6 bases from V and 0 bases from J, with 9 bases between. The CDR3 nucleotides are TGTGCCATCAGAGGGGACACTAGCAATCAGCCCCAGCATTTT. Translated, it gives CAIRGDTSNQPQHF.

The CDR3 reads CASSVLPTVYNEQFF. CDR3 DNA: TGTGCCAGCAGCGTTCTCCCGACAGTATACAATGAGCAGTTCTTC. The chain couples TRBV9 to TRBJ2-1, with a tentative D call TRBD1 (5 bases). The CDR3 totals 15 residues. Germline CDR1 and CDR2: SGDLS and YYNGEE. V was shortened by 2 bases and J by 4 bases, with 13 bases between the two germline ends.

Remarks on this clone: At one end, the junction sequence differs from germline, possibly due to a read error. V is TRBV10-3 and J is TRBJ1-1, with D possibly TRBD1 on 5 matching bases. Germline CDR1 and CDR2: ENHRY and SYGVKD. This CDR3 contains 13 residues. CDR3 DNA: TGTGCCATCAGTGGTGAGGGGAACATTGAAGCTTTCTTT. It translates to CAISGEGNIEAFF.